These 12 T cell receptor beta chains originate from one sample sequenced in a study of shared T cell receptors in the human thymus. Clones were sequenced by immunoSEQ multiplex PCR, and TCRdb holds only the in-frame ones, with some missing. The table includes around 65,000 clones, about 95% detected once. The specimen was thymocytes. The receptors were sampled from a human donor.

The rearrangement links TRBV7-2 to TRBJ2-5, with TRBD2 as a possible D gene (5 bases). The V and J ends lost 5 bases and 1 base respectively, with 5 bases between them. CDR1 and CDR2 (germline): SGHTA, FQGNSA. The CDR3 contains 12 residues. This CDR3 reads CASSSGQETQYF. CDR3 bases: TGTGCCAGCAGCAGCGGCCAAGAGACCCAGTACTTC. Full variable domain (remainder filled in from reference TRBV7-2 and TRBJ2-5): GAGVSQSPSNKVTEKGKDVELRCDPISGHTALYWYRQSLGQGLEFLIYFQGNSAPDKSGLPSDRFSAERTGGSVSTLTIQRTQQEDSAVYLCASSSGQETQYFGPGTRLLVL.

The chain carries TRBV9 and TRBJ2-1; TRBD2 matches at 11 bases. The germline CDR1 and CDR2 sequences are SGDLS and YYNGEE. The CDR3 is 16 residues long. The J segment lost 15 bases and the V segment lost 4 bases, leaving 18 bases of the junction unmatched. CDR3 nucleotides: TGTGCCAGCAGCCATAGCGGGGGGGTCCGTTACGAACCTCGGTTCTTC. It specifies CASSHSGGVRYEPRFF. Using reference TRBV9 and TRBJ2-1 for the parts outside the CDR3, the full variable domain is DSGVTQTPKHLITATGQRVTLRCSPRSGDLSVYWYQQSLDQGLQFLIQYYNGEERAKGNILERFSAQQFPDLHSELNLSSLELGDSALYFCASSHSGGVRYEPRFFGPGTRLTVL.

The rearrangement links TRBV27 to TRBJ2-1; D unresolved. The CDR3 sequence is 15 residues long. Germline V CDR1 and CDR2: MNHEY, SMNVEV (reference sequence). Trimming took off 7 bases at V and 0 bases at J, with 13 bases between the two ends. This CDR3 reads CASMAAQSSYNEQFF. In DNA form, the CDR3 reads TGTGCCAGCATGGCGGCACAGAGCTCCTACAATGAGCAGTTCTTC.

The chain combines TRBV4-1 with TRBJ2-4, with D perhaps being TRBD1 or TRBD2 (6 bases each). The CDR3 has 12 amino acids. The V and J ends lost 0 bases and 16 bases respectively, with 13 bases between them. Germline V gene lookup returns CDR1 MGHRA and CDR2 YSYEKL. CDR3 coding DNA: TGCGCCAGCAGCCAAGAGGGGGGCAGGAACTACTTC. This translates into CASSQEGGRNYF.

CDR3 bases: TGCGCCAGCAGCCAAGAATCAGGAATAGGGGAGACCCAGTACTTC. The encoded protein is CASSQESGIGETQYF. The chain combines TRBV4-3 with TRBJ2-5; D is undetermined. Trimming pared 0 bases from V and 5 bases from J, leaving 13 bases between. The CDR3 has 15 residues. Germline CDR1 is LGHNA and CDR2 is YSLEER.

V and J are TRBV12-5 and TRBJ1-3; D might be TRBD1 (6 bases). The CDR3 extends over 19 amino acids. Germline values: CDR1 LGHNT, CDR2 FRNRAP. V gave up 0 bases and J gave up 0 bases, with 18 bases separating them. The CDR3 DNA reads as TGTGCTAGTGGTTTGGTAAGGGGGGACTTACCGCTCTCTGGAAACACCATATATTTT. Its protein is CASGLVRGDLPLSGNTIYF.

This clone came up a few times. The V gene is TRBV19, the J gene TRBJ2-1; 11 nucleotides line up with TRBD2. Losses at the gene ends were 4 bases for V and 0 bases for J; bases not matched to a gene: 11. Germline V CDR1 and CDR2: LNHDA, SQIVND (reference sequence). This CDR3 has 19 residues. The CDR3 loop is CASSTTSGALTSSYNEQFF. In DNA form, the CDR3 reads TGTGCCAGTAGTACGACTAGCGGGGCCCTAACGAGCTCCTACAATGAGCAGTTCTTC.

The CDR3 reads CASTPDDLNEKLFF. The CDR3 bases are TGTGCCAGCACTCCGGACGACCTAAATGAAAAACTGTTTTTT. This sequence joins TRBV9 and TRBJ1-4; D not certain. Germline-derived CDR1 and CDR2 are SGDLS and YYNGEE. This CDR3 has 14 residues. V was trimmed by 6 bases and J by 5 bases, leaving 14 bases between them. The variable domain in full, completed from reference TRBV9 and TRBJ1-4, reads DSGVTQTPKHLITATGQRVTLRCSPRSGDLSVYWYQQSLDQGLQFLIQYYNGEERAKGNILERFSAQQFPDLHSELNLSSLELGDSALYFCASTPDDLNEKLFFGSGTQLSVL.

The chain is built from TRBV27 and TRBJ1-3; 12 bases are shared with TRBD1. Germline V lookup: CDR1 MNHEY, CDR2 SMNVEV (reference sequence). This CDR3 is built from 20 residues. Trimming took 6 bases from V and 0 from J; bases not matched to a gene: 15. CDR3 loop: CASSALPGQGAPHSGNTIYF. CDR3 bases: TGTGCCAGCAGCGCACTCCCGGGACAGGGGGCCCCCCACTCTGGAAACACCATATATTTT.

The J gene is TRBJ2-4, the V gene TRBV7-2; perhaps TRBD1 as D (5 bases). Trimming stripped 1 base from V and 5 bases from J, with 12 bases between. Germline V gene lookup returns CDR1 SGHTA and CDR2 FQGNSA. The CDR3 is 15 amino acids. In nucleotides, the CDR3 is TGTGCCAGCAGCTTAGTATCAGGGAACGAAAACATTCAGTACTTC. Residues: CASSLVSGNENIQYF.

This chain uses TRBV7-2 with TRBJ2-3; D possibly corresponds to TRBD2 (5 bases). This CDR3 is 16 amino acids long. V lost 5 bases, J lost 4 bases, and 19 bases lay in between. Germline V lookup: CDR1 SGHTA, CDR2 FQGNSA. CDR3 sequence reads: CASSRGLTVKADTQYF. The CDR3 coding sequence is TGTGCCAGCAGCCGAGGACTCACGGTTAAGGCAGATACGCAGTATTTT.

DNA for the CDR3: TGTGCCAGCAGCCTGAGCGGGGGGCTACAAGAGACCCAGTACTTC. It translates to CASSLSGGLQETQYF. V usage is TRBV7-8 and J usage is TRBJ2-5, with 9 bases matching TRBD2. The CDR3 extends over 15 amino acids. CDR1 and CDR2 (germline): SGHVS, FQNEAQ. V shed 5 bases, J shed 2 bases, and the junction held 6 bases outside the gene matches.